This passage covers 27 T cell receptor beta chains from one sample sequenced in a study of T cells after yellow fever vaccination (dated 2019 in TCRdb). The treatment or condition label, read with the paper, signifies: live attenuated yellow fever vaccine strain. Library construction relied on 5' RACE. Sequenced using an Illumina NovaSeq 6000. TCRdb reworked the public reads: Q25 trimming with fastp, MiXCR clone assembly, productive beta chains retained. Records with the same CDR3 protein are collapsed into one entry carrying the most frequent genes and DNA. A total of 340,000 or so distinct CDR3 sequences appear in this sample, roughly an eighth of them only once. Jointly, the top ten make up 2.5% to 4% of the sample. Specimen: CD4+ T cells sorted from PBMCs, collected 15 days after the yellow fever booster vaccination. The source is a man aged 18-30 years who received the YFV17D yellow fever vaccine.

This clonotype has only a few counts. The chain recombines TRBV7-3 with TRBJ2-2, with 10 nucleotides matching TRBD1. This CDR3 has 15 amino acids. Germline CDR1 reads SGHTA; CDR2 reads FQGTGA. J lost 6 bases, V lost 0 bases, and 1 base had no gene match. The CDR3 region is CASSLTGTGAGELFF. CDR3 nucleotide sequence: TGTGCCAGCAGCTTAACCGGGACAGGGGCCGGGGAGCTGTTTTTT.

The CDR3 DNA is TGTGCCAGCAGCTCCGGACAGGGGATACATTCACCCCTCCACTTT. This gives the protein CASSSGQGIHSPLHF. The gene calls are TRBV7-2 and TRBJ1-6; 9 bases are shared with TRBD1. V dropped 4 bases and J dropped 8; count of bases not matched to a gene: 6. Germline values: CDR1 SGHTA, CDR2 FQGNSA. The length of the CDR3 is 15 residues.

The DNA for the CDR3 is TGTGCCAGCTCAGGACAGACGAACACCGGGGAGCTGTTTTTT. This codes for CASSGQTNTGELFF. This chain connects TRBV18 to TRBJ2-2, with a possible D match to TRBD1 (6 bases). The CDR3 totals 14 residues. V lost 5 bases, J lost 0 bases, and 7 bases lay in between. Germline V gives CDR1 KGHSH, CDR2 LQKENI.

V is TRBV15 and J is TRBJ1-2; D not resolved. CDR3 length: 12 amino acids. Germline CDR1 reads LNHNV; CDR2 reads YYDKDF (reference sequence). Trimming took off 0 bases at V and 5 bases at J, with 4 bases between the two ends. The CDR3 protein is CATSREEYGYTF. CDR3 DNA sequence: TGTGCCACCAGCAGAGAAGAATATGGCTACACCTTC. The variable domain in full, with the rest retrieved from reference TRBV15 and TRBJ1-2, is DAMVIQNPRYQVTQFGKPVTLSCSQTLNHNVMYWYQQKSSQAPKLLFHYYDKDFNNEADTPDNFQSRRPNTSFCFLDIRSPGLGDTAMYLCATSREEYGYTFGSGTRLTVV.

This clonotype was detected a few times. The rearrangement joins TRBV7-3 to TRBJ2-1, with 7 positions matching TRBD2. The trim removed 5 bases at V and 6 bases at J, leaving 10 bases unmatched. In germline, CDR1 is SGHTA, CDR2 FQGTGA. The CDR3 totals 15 residues. This CDR3 is CASSPRGGVTNEQFF. The CDR3 DNA is TGTGCCAGCAGCCCCCGTGGGGGGGTTACCAATGAGCAGTTCTTC.

This clonotype was counted only a few times. V and J are TRBV12-3 or TRBV12-4 and TRBJ2-7; 11 bases fit TRBD1. The CDR3 covers 15 residues. Trimming removed 0 bases from V and 3 bases from J; junction bases left unmatched: 1. For the CDR3, the DNA is TGTGCCAGCAGTTTAGCCGGGACAGGGGGCTACGAGCAGTACGTC. It translates to CASSLAGTGGYEQYV.

In this sample, this clonotype turned up a few times. The rearrangement uses TRBV24-1 and TRBJ2-5; D ambiguous. The CDR3 extends over 16 amino acids. Germline assignment: CDR1 KGHDR and CDR2 SFDVKD. With 3 bases removed from V and 2 bases from J, the gap between germline ends came to 15 bases. In nucleotides, the CDR3 is TGTGCCACCAGTGATCCCGGACGGAATATTCAAGAGACCCAGTACTTC. This encodes CATSDPGRNIQETQYF.

This clonotype turned up a few times. The V call is TRBV29-1, the J call TRBJ1-4; tentative D call: TRBD1 (5 bases). Trimming removed 6 bases at V and 0 bases at J, with 11 bases between. Germline CDR1 and CDR2: SQVTM and ANQGSEA. The CDR3 consists of 14 residues. The CDR3 nucleotides are TGCAGCGTCCGGGGGGAGGCAACTAATGAAAAACTGTTTTTT. This translates into CSVRGEATNEKLFF.

This clonotype has only a few counts. The rearrangement joins TRBV7-9 to TRBJ1-3; a weak D match, TRBD1 (5 bases). Germline lookup yields CDR1 SEHNR and CDR2 FQNEAQ (reference sequence). This CDR3 has 14 residues. Trimming removed 6 bases from V and 2 bases from J, with 11 bases in between. This CDR3 reads CASRPQDTGNTIYF. The CDR3 bases are TGTGCCAGCAGGCCACAGGATACTGGAAACACCATATATTTT.

This clonotype occurred a few times. The chain is built from TRBV5-1 and TRBJ1-4; D is ambiguous. The CDR3 runs 12 residues. V lost 0 bases to trimming and J lost 7 bases, with 4 bases between them. CDR1 SGHRS and CDR2 YFSETQ come from the germline V gene. This CDR3 is CASSLGGEKLFF. The DNA of the CDR3 is TGCGCCAGCAGCTTGGGGGGTGAAAAACTGTTTTTT.

The rearrangement joins TRBV3-1 to TRBJ2-1; TRBD2 matches 14 bases. Germline V gives CDR1 LGHDT, CDR2 YNNKEL (reference sequence). With 4 bases clipped from V and 3 bases from J, the junction kept 11 bases outside the gene matches. The CDR3 spans 19 residues. Here the CDR3 DNA reads TGTGCCAGCAGCCCCGACAAGGGACTAGCGGGGGTGCTCTACAATGAGCAGTTCTTC. Protein sequence: CASSPDKGLAGVLYNEQFF.

A few counts support this clonotype. V is TRBV4-1 and J is TRBJ2-1, with TRBD2 identical over 11 bases. V gave up 5 bases and J gave up 4 bases; unmatched junction bases: 1. The length of the CDR3 is 14 residues. The germline V gene encodes CDR1 MGHRA and CDR2 YSYEKL. The CDR3: CASSGTSGYNEQFF. The CDR3 DNA sequence: TGCGCCAGCAGCGGGACTAGCGGATACAATGAGCAGTTCTTC.

The rearrangement links TRBV20-1 to TRBJ2-7; 7 bases align to TRBD1. V shed 4 bases, J shed 3 bases, and the junction held 9 bases outside the gene matches. The CDR3 totals 14 residues. Germline CDR1 reads DFQATT; CDR2 reads SNEGSKA (reference sequence). CDR3 region: CSATSTGRVYEQYF. The CDR3 DNA reads TGCAGTGCTACATCGACAGGGCGGGTCTACGAGCAGTACTTC.

V and J are TRBV25-1 and TRBJ2-2; TRBD1 matches at 9 bases. This CDR3 is built from 14 residues. V shed 7 bases and J 3 bases; nucleotides not matched to a gene: 3. Germline-derived CDR1 and CDR2 are MGHDK and SYGVNS. In DNA form, the CDR3 reads TGTGCCAGCACGGGGACAGGGTACACCGGGGAGCTGTTTTTT. As protein: CASTGTGYTGELFF.

This rearrangement joins TRBV7-2 to TRBJ2-3, with 7 bases identical to TRBD2. J gave up 5 bases and V 4 bases, and 18 bases lay outside the gene matches. The CDR3 contains 18 residues. Looked up from germline, CDR1 is SGHTA and CDR2 is FQGNSA. The CDR3 DNA sequence: TGTGCCAGCAGCTCCCACCCACAATCTAGCGGAGCACAAGATACGCAGTATTTT. Its protein product is CASSSHPQSSGAQDTQYF.

The sample holds a few counts of this clonotype. The chain combines TRBV6-5 with TRBJ2-7; perhaps D is TRBD1 or TRBD2 (5 bases each). V lost 0 bases and J 3 bases, leaving 12 bases between the germline ends. Germline values: CDR1 MNHEY, CDR2 SVGAGI. The CDR3 spans 15 residues. In nucleotides, the CDR3 is TGTGCCAGCAGTTACTCCCAGAATGGGGGCTACGAGCAGTACTTC. Protein sequence: CASSYSQNGGYEQYF.

This clonotype has a handful of counts. The chain uses TRBV5-1 and TRBJ2-1, with D unresolved. CDR3 length: 14 amino acids. V gave up 1 base and J gave up 3 bases, with 8 bases separating them. Germline assignment: CDR1 SGHRS and CDR2 YFSETQ. CDR3 nucleotides: TGCGCCAGCAGCTTGCTAAGCCGCTACAATGAGCAGTTCTTC. This sequence encodes CASSLLSRYNEQFF.

The CDR3 here is CASSYPPRASISTDTQYF. CDR3 sequence (DNA): TGTGCCAGCAGTTACCCGCCCAGGGCTAGCATATCCACAGATACGCAGTATTTT. This rearrangement joins TRBV6-2 or TRBV6-3 to TRBJ2-3; D tentatively fits TRBD1 or TRBD2 (5 bases each). The germline V gene has CDR1 MNHEY and CDR2 SVGEGT. Trimming removed 2 bases from V and 2 bases from J, with 20 bases in between. CDR3 length: 18 residues.

The chain joins TRBV7-9 to TRBJ2-1; 8 bases align to TRBD2. V gave up 6 bases and J gave up 10 bases; unmatched junction bases: 14. The CDR3 sequence is 15 residues long. Germline lookup yields CDR1 SEHNR and CDR2 FQNEAQ (reference sequence). The DNA of the CDR3 is TGTGCCAGCAGAACCCCCCGCGGGACTAGGGAGGAGCAGTTCTTC. Its translation is CASRTPRGTREEQFF. Based on the CDR3 plus reference TRBV7-9 and TRBJ2-1, the full variable domain is DTGVSQNPRHKITKRGQNVTFRCDPISEHNRLYWYRQTLGQGPEFLTYFQNEAQLEKSRLLSDRFSAERPKGSFSTLEIQRTEQGDSAMYLCASRTPRGTREEQFFGPGTRLTVL.

The CDR3 loop reads CASSLRGLGGYTF. The CDR3 coding sequence is TGTGCCAGCAGTTTAAGGGGCCTGGGGGGCTACACCTTC. The chain combines TRBV12-3 or TRBV12-4 with TRBJ1-2; tentatively, D is TRBD1 (5 bases). The V gene lost 2 bases and the J gene lost 8 bases, with 12 bases spanning the gap. This CDR3 is 13 amino acids long.

The sample holds a few counts of this clonotype. The rearrangement joins TRBV11-3 to TRBJ2-3, with D possibly TRBD1 on 5 matching bases. CDR1 is SGHNT, CDR2 YENEEA, per germline. Trimming removed 5 bases from V and 1 base from J, with 22 bases in between. This CDR3 is built from 18 residues. CDR3 DNA: TGTGCCAGCAGCACAGGAGACCAACGGCTGATGGGCACAGATACGCAGTATTTT. This translates into CASSTGDQRLMGTDTQYF. Using reference TRBV11-3 and TRBJ2-3 for the parts outside the CDR3, the full variable domain is EAGVVQSPRYKIIEKKQPVAFWCNPISGHNTLYWYLQNLGQGPELLIRYENEEAVDDSQLPKDRFSAERLKGVDSTLKIQPAELGDSAVYLCASSTGDQRLMGTDTQYFGPGTRLTVL.

In its sample, this clonotype was seen a few times. The gene calls are TRBV29-1 and TRBJ2-7, with D perhaps matching TRBD1 or TRBD2 (5 bases each). The length of the CDR3 is 13 residues. Germline CDR1 reads SQVTM; CDR2 reads ANQGSEA. V lost 4 bases to trimming and J lost 3 bases, with 13 bases between them. DNA for the CDR3: TGCAGCGTTGTAAGGGACGTAAACTACGAGCAGTACTTC. It specifies CSVVRDVNYEQYF.

The J gene is TRBJ1-5, the V gene TRBV18; no clear D. Between the trimmed V and J ends, which lost 6 bases and 2 bases, there was a span of 20 bases. The CDR3 consists of 17 residues. From germline, CDR1 is KGHSH and CDR2 LQKENI. The CDR3 nucleotides read TGTGCCAGCTCCCACTCACTGCGGAGTTCGGGCAATCAGCCCCAGCATTTT. Translating gives CASSHSLRSSGNQPQHF.

The V and J genes are TRBV2 and TRBJ1-1; TRBD1 agrees at 8 bases. The CDR3 spans 12 residues. The germline V gene encodes CDR1 SNHLY and CDR2 FYNNEI. Germline trimming cut 10 bases from V and 11 bases from J; bases unmatched to any gene: 12. CDR3: CATATGDRRAFF. CDR3 nucleotides: TGTGCCACCGCGACAGGGGACCGTCGGGCTTTCTTT.

This chain links TRBV20-1 with TRBJ1-2; D unclear. Germline CDR1 DFQATT, CDR2 SNEGSKA (reference sequence). The CDR3 consists of 13 residues. The V and J ends lost 1 base and 5 bases respectively, with 11 bases between them. The CDR3, as DNA: TGCAGTGCTAGAGTCACAGAACCATATGGCTACACCTTC. Protein product: CSARVTEPYGYTF.

The rearrangement links TRBV20-1 to TRBJ1-2; weak D call: TRBD1 (5 bases). The CDR3 extends over 15 amino acids. Trimming took off 3 bases at V and 1 base at J, with 15 bases between the two ends. CDR1 is DFQATT, CDR2 SNEGSKA, per germline (reference sequence). DNA for the CDR3: TGCAGTGCTAGCCCGCCGGACATTTTTAACTATGGCTACACCTTC. It specifies CSASPPDIFNYGYTF.

J is TRBJ2-5 and V is TRBV20-1, with TRBD2 matching over 7 bases. Germline V gene lookup returns CDR1 DFQATT and CDR2 SNEGSKA (reference sequence). This CDR3 has 14 amino acids. V gave up 4 bases and J gave up 4 bases; unmatched junction bases: 9. The CDR3 reads CSATQGGVGETQYF. The CDR3, as DNA: TGCAGTGCTACCCAGGGAGGGGTTGGAGAGACCCAGTACTTC.